One and the same sample provided the 16 T cell receptor beta chains below, sequenced in a study of cytomegalovirus exposure and HLA in healthy donors. Primers: 60 Vbeta forward and 13 Jbeta reverse. Assay used: immunoSEQ multiplex PCR; TCRdb lists only in-frame clones, some missing. Here the sample table reports fewer than 250,000 clones. Sequencing was done on a sample of PBMCs. All receptors come from a woman aged 30 to 39 in good health and CMV-seropositive.

The chain combines TRBV19 with TRBJ2-1; D is perhaps TRBD2 (6 bases). Germline V gene lookup returns CDR1 LNHDA and CDR2 SQIVND (reference sequence). Trimming removed 7 bases from V and 6 bases from J, with 22 bases in between. CDR3 size: 16 residues. Written as DNA, the CDR3 is TGTGCCAGTACCCGACATGGCCGGGAGAATTTCAATGAGCAGTTCTTC. It yields the protein CASTRHGRENFNEQFF.

The rearrangement links TRBV2 to TRBJ2-5; 10 bases line up with TRBD2. The J call is doubtful: the DNA matches TRBJ2-7 better. The CDR3 covers 16 residues. In germline, CDR1 is SNHLY, CDR2 FYNNEI. CDR3 DNA sequence: TGTGCCAGCAGTGAAGGTCCCAGCGGGAGGGTTTACGAGCAGTACTTC. Translating it yields CASSEGPSGRVYEQYF.

The chain combines TRBV5-1 with TRBJ1-2; 10 bases fit TRBD1. The CDR3 is made up of 15 amino acids. The junction had 6 bases not matched to a gene; V was cut back by 3 bases and J by 4 bases. Germline V gene data show CDR1 as SGHRS and CDR2 as YFSETQ. CDR3 DNA: TGCGCCAGCAGCTCGACAGGGGGCGAGGGCTATGGCTACACCTTC. Encoded protein: CASSSTGGEGYGYTF.

The V and J genes are TRBV11-2 and TRBJ1-5; D not resolved. V lost 5 bases to trimming and J lost 9 bases, with 17 bases between them. Germline V gene sequence: CDR1 SGHAT, CDR2 FQNNGV. The CDR3 loop spans 14 amino acids. The CDR3 DNA follows: TGTGCCAGCAGCCCAGCCGTCGGGGTATGGCCCCAGCATTTT. Its protein is CASSPAVGVWPQHF.

The chain uses TRBV4-2 and TRBJ2-5; the match to TRBD2 covers 11 bases. The CDR3 extends over 18 amino acids. CDR1 is LGHNA, CDR2 YNFKEQ, per germline. The trim removed 0 bases at V and 4 bases at J, leaving 10 bases unmatched. CDR3 coding DNA: TGTGCCAGCAGCCAAGATCGGCCTAGCGGGGGGAAGGGAGAGACCCAGTACTTC. Its translation is CASSQDRPSGGKGETQYF.

This sequence joins TRBV20-1 and TRBJ1-1, with D hard to call. V was clipped by 3 bases and J by 10 bases, with 9 bases between them. The CDR3 has 10 residues. Per the germline V gene, CDR1 is DFQATT and CDR2 is SNEGSKA (reference sequence). The CDR3 DNA follows: TGCAGTGCTAGTCCGGGGAGAGCTTTCTTT. It codes for CSASPGRAFF.

This sequence joins TRBV19 and TRBJ2-1, with D possibly matching TRBD2 (5 bases). The length of the CDR3 is 12 residues. Trimming pared 2 bases from V and 8 bases from J, leaving 7 bases between. Germline V gene sequence: CDR1 LNHDA, CDR2 SQIVND (reference sequence). CDR3 sequence: CASSIWGDEQFF. CDR3 sequence (DNA): TGTGCCAGTAGTATATGGGGAGATGAGCAGTTCTTC.

The gene calls are TRBV11-1 and TRBJ2-7; TRBD1 agrees at 9 bases. Germline V lookup: CDR1 SGHAT, CDR2 FQDESV (reference sequence). Trimming cost V 5 bases and J 4 bases; bases outside gene matches: 6. CDR3 length equals 14 residues. The CDR3 nucleotides are TGTGCCAGCAGCCGCGGGACAGGGAATTACGAGCAGTACTTC. This sequence encodes CASSRGTGNYEQYF. Combining the CDR3 with reference TRBV11-1 and TRBJ2-7 gives the whole variable domain EAEVAQSPRYKITEKSQAVAFWCDPISGHATLYWYRQILGQGPELLVQFQDESVVDDSQLPKDRFSAERLKGVDSTLKIQPAELGDSAMYLCASSRGTGNYEQYFGPGTRLTVT.

This sequence joins TRBV6-4 and TRBJ2-6; weak D call: TRBD1 (6 bases). CDR1 MRHNA and CDR2 SNTAGT come from the germline V gene. Trimming shortened V by 5 bases and J by 4 bases, and 12 bases separated the two germline ends. This CDR3 spans 15 amino acids. For the CDR3, the DNA is TGTGCCAGCAGTAAAACAGGGCCAGGGGCCAACGTCCTGACTTTC. Its protein product is CASSKTGPGANVLTF.

This chain links TRBV29-1 with TRBJ1-4; a weak D match, TRBD1 (5 bases). Germline values: CDR1 SQVTM, CDR2 ANQGSEA. The CDR3 is made up of 16 amino acids. V was shortened by 6 bases and J by 7 bases, with 24 bases between the two germline ends. The CDR3 spells CSVDSGGAGKGEKLFF. The CDR3 DNA sequence: TGCAGCGTGGACTCGGGGGGAGCGGGAAAGGGTGAAAAACTGTTTTTT.

The chain uses TRBV19 and TRBJ1-6; unclear D gene. The CDR3 runs 15 residues. The germline V and J ends were trimmed by 9 bases and 7 bases, with 19 bases remaining between them. CDR1 LNHDA and CDR2 SQIVND come from the germline V gene (reference sequence). DNA of the CDR3: TGTGCCAGAACACAGTCCCGGCGGGGAAATTCACCCCTCCACTTT. Amino acid sequence: CARTQSRRGNSPLHF.

The chain carries TRBV11-2 and TRBJ2-2; 8 nucleotides match TRBD1. Germline values: CDR1 SGHAT, CDR2 FQNNGV. The CDR3 extends over 16 amino acids. Trimming cost V 5 bases and J 7 bases; bases outside gene matches: 12. For the CDR3, the DNA is TGTGCCAGCAGCCCCCCCGGACAGGGTAAAGGCGGGGAGCTGTTTTTT. Amino acids: CASSPPGQGKGGELFF.

CDR3 DNA sequence: TGTGCCTGGAGTGGGGCGCTCCCCTACGAGCAGTACTTC. Residues: CAWSGALPYEQYF. The rearrangement links TRBV30 to TRBJ2-7; D gene ambiguous. This CDR3 is 13 amino acids long. Trimming shortened V by 1 base and J by 2 bases, and 9 bases separated the two germline ends. Germline lookup yields CDR1 GTSNPN and CDR2 SVGIG (reference sequence).

The chain links TRBV5-4 to TRBJ2-2; D is uncertain. The V gene lost 0 bases and the J gene lost 2 bases, with 11 bases spanning the gap. The germline gives CDR1 SGHNT, CDR2 YYREEE (reference sequence). This CDR3 has 16 residues. CDR3 in amino acids: CASSLVSQLNTGELFF. The DNA for the CDR3 is TGTGCCAGCAGCTTGGTTTCACAGCTAAACACCGGGGAGCTGTTTTTT.

The gene calls are TRBV28 and TRBJ1-1; 9 bases line up with TRBD1. Germline V gene data show CDR1 as MDHEN and CDR2 as SYDVKM. Unmatched junction bases numbered 4, after V lost 6 bases and J lost 2 bases. The CDR3 spans 14 residues. The CDR3 spells CASSSGQGNTEAFF. The CDR3 region has the DNA TGTGCCAGCAGCTCGGGACAGGGAAACACTGAAGCTTTCTTT.

J is TRBJ1-2 and V is TRBV4-1, with 7 bases identical to TRBD1. The CDR3 sequence is 12 residues long. After removal of 0 bases from V and 12 bases from J, the junction contained 4 bases not matched to a gene. Germline values: CDR1 MGHRA, CDR2 YSYEKL. CDR3 DNA: TGCGCCAGCAGCCAAGACAGGGGGTTACACACCTTC. Its protein is CASSQDRGLHTF.